The 30 T cell receptor beta chains presented below share a single source sample, sequenced in a study of blood T cell repertoires in COVID-19. Profiling relied on immunoSEQ multiplex PCR, and the TCRdb table lists in-frame clones only, not all of them. The sample lists around 380,000 clones; roughly four fifths were seen once. Sequencing was done on a sample of peripheral blood. These receptors were obtained from a human donor with acute or convalescent COVID-19. The donor label of this sample is uncertain.

This sequence joins TRBV27 and TRBJ1-1; D unresolved. Germline V CDR1 and CDR2: MNHEY, SMNVEV (reference sequence). This CDR3 contains 15 residues. V gave up 2 bases and J gave up 3 bases, with 13 bases separating them. CDR3 sequence reads: CASSLERGSHTEAFF. DNA of the CDR3: TGTGCCAGCAGTTTAGAACGGGGATCCCACACTGAAGCTTTCTTT.

Turning to this clone: A single base is all that separates this from a far larger clone, so a read error is likely. V is TRBV9 and J is TRBJ1-1; 7 bases are a match to TRBD1. CDR3 length: 11 amino acids. CDR1 and CDR2 (germline): SGDLS, YYNGEE. V was clipped by 4 bases and J by 7 bases; unmatched bases: 1. CDR3 nucleotide sequence: TGTGCCAGCAGCCGGGACAGTGAAGCTTTCTTT. Encoded protein: CASSRDSEAFF.

The gene calls are TRBV7-2 and TRBJ2-7, with D possibly being TRBD1 (5 bases). The germline V gene encodes CDR1 SGHTA and CDR2 FQGNSA. V lost 1 base, J lost 10 bases, and 20 bases lay in between. The CDR3 loop spans 15 amino acids. The CDR3: CASSLGGAPLTEQYF. DNA of the CDR3: TGTGCCAGCAGCTTAGGGGGCGCCCCTCTAACCGAACAGTACTTC.

This chain links TRBV28 with TRBJ1-4, with TRBD1 identical over 7 bases. Germline trimming cut 2 bases from V and 8 bases from J; bases unmatched to any gene: 5. Per the germline V gene, CDR1 is MDHEN and CDR2 is SYDVKM. CDR3 length: 14 amino acids. Here the CDR3 DNA reads TGTGCCAGCAGTTTAACAGGGGCTCGGGAAAAACTGTTTTTT. Amino acid sequence: CASSLTGAREKLFF.

The chain joins TRBV18 to TRBJ2-1, with D possibly TRBD1 on 6 matching bases. The CDR3 length is 14 residues. In germline, CDR1 is KGHSH, CDR2 LQKENI. Trimming took 1 base from V and 8 from J, leaving 12 bases between them. DNA of the CDR3: TGTGCCAGCTCACCACGGGACAACGTAGATGAGCAGTTCTTC. It is translated as CASSPRDNVDEQFF.

The chain couples TRBV5-6 to TRBJ1-2; 8 nucleotides align to TRBD1. The CDR3 sequence is 15 residues long. V gave up 4 bases and J gave up 5 bases; unmatched junction bases: 10. Germline CDR1 and CDR2: SGHDT and YYEEEE. CDR3 nucleotides: TGTGCCAGCAGCCTCCTCTCGACAGGGGATTATGGCTACACCTTC. Translation: CASSLLSTGDYGYTF.

The rearrangement uses TRBV7-8 and TRBJ2-5, with 9 bases that match TRBD1. Germline CDR1 SGHVS, CDR2 FQNEAQ. V was clipped by 0 bases and J by 5 bases; unmatched bases: 4. CDR3 length: 15 amino acids. The chain's CDR3 is CASSLAGQGRETQYF. CDR3 nucleotide sequence: TGTGCCAGCAGCTTAGCGGGACAGGGAAGGGAGACCCAGTACTTC. Full variable domain (missing parts from reference TRBV7-8 and TRBJ2-5): GAGVSQSPRYKVAKRGQDVALRCDPISGHVSLFWYQQALGQGPEFLTYFQNEAQLDKSGLPSDRFFAERPEGSVSTLKIQRTQQEDSAVYLCASSLAGQGRETQYFGPGTRLLVL.

Written as DNA, the CDR3 is TGTGCCAGCAGTCACGGACAGACCTACGAGCAGTACTTC. This codes for CASSHGQTYEQYF. The J gene is TRBJ2-7, the V gene TRBV6-5; a weak D match, TRBD1 (6 bases). Germline V gives CDR1 MNHEY, CDR2 SVGAGI. The CDR3 is 13 amino acids. The ends were cut back, 5 bases at V and 2 bases at J, with 10 bases in the middle.

V gene TRBV24-1 combines with J gene TRBJ2-5; D is perhaps TRBD2 (6 bases). Germline CDR1 reads KGHDR; CDR2 reads SFDVKD. CDR3 length equals 18 residues. The V gene lost 2 bases and the J gene lost 1 base, with 19 bases spanning the gap. For the CDR3, the DNA is TGTGCCACCAGTGATTCGGCCCTGGAGGGGAAGGGCCAAGAGACCCAGTACTTC. The encoded protein is CATSDSALEGKGQETQYF.

This chain links TRBV5-1 with TRBJ1-1, with D possibly being TRBD1 (5 bases). The germline V gene encodes CDR1 SGHRS and CDR2 YFSETQ. V lost 6 bases and J lost 1, with 16 bases in between. The CDR3 loop spans 15 amino acids. CDR3 protein: CASTFSPGGNTEAFF. CDR3 DNA sequence: TGCGCCAGCACCTTCTCCCCGGGGGGGAACACTGAAGCTTTCTTT.

V usage is TRBV12-3 or TRBV12-4 and J usage is TRBJ1-2; 8 bases fit TRBD1. The CDR3 runs 12 residues. Germline trimming cut 5 bases from V and 8 bases from J; bases unmatched to any gene: 4. The CDR3 DNA reads as TGTGCCAGCAGTATCAGGGGGCGAGGCTACACCTTC. As protein: CASSIRGRGYTF.

The genes are TRBV11-2 and TRBJ2-7, with TRBD2 as a possible D gene (5 bases). CDR3 length: 12 amino acids. The V gene's germline CDR1 is SGHAT and CDR2 FQNNGV. Trimming removed 8 bases at V and 6 bases at J, with 14 bases between. CDR3: CASLGAGVEQYF. As DNA, the CDR3 is TGTGCCAGCTTGGGTGCCGGGGTCGAGCAGTACTTC.

V is TRBV9 and J is TRBJ1-1; D possibly corresponds to TRBD1 (6 bases). Trimming took 0 bases from V and 3 from J, leaving 12 bases between them. Looked up from germline, CDR1 is SGDLS and CDR2 is YYNGEE. The CDR3 runs to 15 residues. CDR3 residues: CASSVGGTRHTEAFF. CDR3 sequence (DNA): TGTGCCAGCAGCGTAGGAGGGACACGTCACACTGAAGCTTTCTTT. The complete variable domain, with remaining parts taken from reference TRBV9 and TRBJ1-1, reads DSGVTQTPKHLITATGQRVTLRCSPRSGDLSVYWYQQSLDQGLQFLIQYYNGEERAKGNILERFSAQQFPDLHSELNLSSLELGDSALYFCASSVGGTRHTEAFFGQGTRLTVV.

The chain recombines TRBV18 with TRBJ2-5; 9 nucleotides align to TRBD2. The V gene's germline CDR1 is KGHSH and CDR2 LQKENI. V was clipped by 3 bases and J by 7 bases; unmatched bases: 9. The CDR3 length is 15 residues. The CDR3 nucleotides are TGTGCCAGCTCACCTAGCGGGAGATCATTGGGGACCCAGTACTTC. The encoded protein is CASSPSGRSLGTQYF.

The chain employs TRBV10-1 and TRBJ2-7; 12 nucleotides align to TRBD2. From germline, CDR1 is WNHNN and CDR2 SYGVQD (reference sequence). V lost 3 bases to trimming and J lost 4 bases; unmatched junction nucleotides: 1. This CDR3 comprises 14 residues. CDR3 in amino acids: CASSEGTSGYEQYF. The CDR3 DNA reads TGCGCCAGCAGTGAAGGGACTAGCGGGTACGAGCAGTACTTC.

The chain is built from TRBV14 and TRBJ2-1; 13 bases align to TRBD2. The CDR3 has 14 residues. J lost 9 bases, V lost 4 bases, and 3 bases had no gene match. The germline gives CDR1 SGHDN, CDR2 FVKESK. The CDR3 spells CASSPGLAGVEQFF. The CDR3 DNA reads as TGTGCCAGCAGCCCAGGACTAGCGGGAGTTGAGCAGTTCTTC.

This chain connects TRBV7-2 to TRBJ2-6; 14 bases fit TRBD2. V lost 2 bases, J lost 2 bases, and 2 bases stayed unmatched. The CDR3 consists of 18 residues. CDR1 and CDR2 from the germline V gene are SGHTA and FQGNSA. The CDR3 DNA is TGTGCCAGCAGCTTACCGGGACTAGCGGGAGCTGGGGCCAACGTCCTGACTTTC. Protein product: CASSLPGLAGAGANVLTF.

V is TRBV27 and J is TRBJ1-2, with TRBD1 matching over 11 bases. Unmatched junction bases numbered 11, after V lost 6 bases and J lost 5 bases. Germline V gene lookup returns CDR1 MNHEY and CDR2 SMNVEV (reference sequence). CDR3 length: 16 residues. This CDR3 reads CASRRGTGGGSYGYTF. For the CDR3, the DNA is TGTGCCAGCAGACGAGGGACAGGGGGAGGGAGTTATGGCTACACCTTC.

The chain is built from TRBV7-2 and TRBJ2-5, with D perhaps TRBD2 (6 bases). The ends were cut back, 6 bases at V and 2 bases at J, with 10 bases in the middle. The V gene's germline CDR1 is SGHTA and CDR2 FQGNSA. The CDR3 extends over 13 amino acids. The CDR3 loop reads CASRGGLQETQYF. In nucleotides, the CDR3 is TGTGCCAGCAGGGGGGGACTGCAAGAGACCCAGTACTTC.

The rearrangement joins TRBV2 to TRBJ2-7; 8 positions match TRBD1. This CDR3 contains 14 residues. Germline CDR1 and CDR2: SNHLY and FYNNEI. V was clipped by 11 bases and J by 1 base; unmatched bases: 10. The CDR3 DNA reads TGTGCCCAGCAGGGGGCAGGGGGGTCCTACGAGCAGTACTTC. Translated, it gives CAQQGAGGSYEQYF.

The chain is built from TRBV9 and TRBJ1-3; D might be TRBD1 (5 bases). The CDR3 spans 15 residues. Trimming removed 3 bases from V and 0 bases from J, with 10 bases in between. The germline V gene has CDR1 SGDLS and CDR2 YYNGEE. The CDR3 loop reads CASSEDTYSGNTIYF. CDR3 sequence (DNA): TGTGCCAGCAGCGAGGACACGTACTCTGGAAACACCATATATTTT.

The V gene is TRBV7-6, the J gene TRBJ2-5; 9 bases fit TRBD1. Unmatched junction bases numbered 7, after V lost 3 bases and J lost 5 bases. Germline assignment: CDR1 SGHVS and CDR2 FNYEAQ. The CDR3 length is 15 residues. CDR3 protein: CASSLAPGTGETQYF. CDR3 nucleotides: TGTGCCAGCAGCTTGGCCCCCGGGACAGGGGAGACCCAGTACTTC.

This chain connects TRBV28 to TRBJ1-2, with D uncertain. Germline CDR1 and CDR2: MDHEN and SYDVKM. The CDR3 spans 12 residues. V shed 5 bases and J shed 4 bases, with 8 bases lying between them. Here the CDR3 reads CASSAGLYGYTF. CDR3 DNA: TGTGCCAGCAGTGCTGGACTCTATGGCTACACCTTC.

This rearrangement joins TRBV4-1 to TRBJ2-1; unclear D gene. Germline V gene sequence: CDR1 MGHRA, CDR2 YSYEKL. The CDR3 is 14 residues long. V lost 1 base and J 3 bases, leaving 7 bases between the germline ends. The CDR3 sequence: CASSQGRFYNEQFF. CDR3 DNA sequence: TGCGCCAGCAGCCAAGGCCGGTTCTACAATGAGCAGTTCTTC.

V is TRBV30 and J is TRBJ2-3; 14 nucleotides line up with TRBD2. The germline V gene has CDR1 GTSNPN and CDR2 SVGIG (reference sequence). The CDR3 consists of 22 residues. V shed 0 bases, J shed 2 bases, and the junction held 19 bases outside the gene matches. The CDR3: CAWSVGSLGLAGVGGITDTQYF. CDR3 coding DNA: TGTGCCTGGAGTGTGGGATCCCTGGGACTAGCGGGGGTAGGTGGGATCACAGATACGCAGTATTTT.

This chain connects TRBV9 to TRBJ1-6; 8 nucleotides agree with TRBD1. CDR3 size: 18 residues. CDR1 is SGDLS and CDR2 is YYNGEE in the germline V gene. V gave up 0 bases and J gave up 0 bases; unmatched junction bases: 5. The CDR3 reads CASSVGGQENSYNSPLHF. The CDR3 region has the DNA TGTGCCAGCAGCGTAGGGGGACAGGAGAACTCCTATAATTCACCCCTCCACTTT.

V is TRBV5-1 and J is TRBJ2-7, with a possible D match to TRBD1 (5 bases). This CDR3 has 15 residues. The V end lost 1 base, the J end lost 4 bases, and 15 bases lay between the germline ends. Germline V CDR1 and CDR2: SGHRS, YFSETQ. CDR3 amino acids: CASSLTAQAGYEQYF. CDR3 in DNA: TGCGCCAGCAGCTTGACCGCACAGGCAGGATACGAGCAGTACTTC.

The V gene is TRBV6-1, the J gene TRBJ1-1; TRBD1 might be the D (5 bases). This CDR3 contains 13 residues. Trimming stripped 2 bases from V and 10 bases from J, with 14 bases between. Per the germline V gene, CDR1 is MNHNS and CDR2 is SASEGT. In DNA, the CDR3 is TGTGCCAGCAGTGAATGGGACGGGAGGGTAGCTTTCTTT. Protein sequence: CASSEWDGRVAFF.

The table lists this clone with a count of one. This rearrangement joins TRBV29-1 to TRBJ2-1; TRBD1 matches at 12 bases. Per the germline V gene, CDR1 is SQVTM and CDR2 is ANQGSEA. J lost 9 bases, V lost 5 bases, and 11 bases had no gene match. This CDR3 region has 15 residues. The CDR3 nucleotides are TGCAGCGTTCTCCCCGGGACAGGGGGCTTGGGTGAGCAGTTCTTC. This codes for CSVLPGTGGLGEQFF.

This chain joins TRBV14 and TRBJ1-6, with D possibly being TRBD1 (6 bases). This CDR3 has 15 amino acids. Germline V gene data show CDR1 as SGHDN and CDR2 as FVKESK. V lost 4 bases and J 6 bases, leaving 13 bases between the germline ends. The CDR3 nucleotides read TGTGCCAGCAGCCCGTGGACAGCCCGTAATTCACCCCTCCACTTT. It yields the protein CASSPWTARNSPLHF.